What follows are 21 T cell receptor beta chains derived from one specimen sequenced in a study of graft-versus-host responses after intestinal transplantation. Sequencing was performed with immunoSEQ multiplex PCR; in TCRdb, only in-frame clones are kept and a portion is missing. The data contain around 110,000 clones, 87% of them singletons. Their antigens are not known. The specimen comprised unstimulated CD4+ T cells sorted from spleen or lymph node cells, sampled before transplant. These receptors came from a human donor who was the organ donor for an intestinal transplant.

The chain has TRBV30 and TRBJ1-2; 10 nucleotides line up with TRBD1. CDR1 is GTSNPN and CDR2 is SVGIG in the germline V gene (reference sequence). The CDR3 is 13 residues long. J gave up 7 bases and V 4 bases, and 6 bases lay outside the gene matches. CDR3 DNA: TGTGCCTGGATTCTCCGGGACAGGGGTGGCTACACCTTC. Translating gives CAWILRDRGGYTF.

The chain couples TRBV6-1 to TRBJ1-3; D might be TRBD1 (6 bases). The CDR3 runs to 13 residues. Germline loops: CDR1 MNHNS, CDR2 SASEGT. V was trimmed by 6 bases and J by 2 bases, leaving 8 bases between them. DNA of the CDR3: TGTGCCAGCAGAACAGGGCCTGGAAACACCATATATTTT. This codes for CASRTGPGNTIYF.

V usage is TRBV2 and J usage is TRBJ2-7, with 8 bases lining up with TRBD1. CDR1 is SNHLY, CDR2 FYNNEI, per germline. V gave up 6 bases and J gave up 6 bases; unmatched junction bases: 7. The CDR3 extends over 13 amino acids. The CDR3, as DNA: TGTGCCAGCAGGGTAACAGGGGGACGCGAGCAGTACTTC. This sequence encodes CASRVTGGREQYF.

The rearrangement joins TRBV18 to TRBJ2-3, with TRBD1 matching 8 bases. Germline V lookup: CDR1 KGHSH, CDR2 LQKENI. The CDR3 runs 16 residues. The J segment lost 2 bases and the V segment lost 1 base, leaving 5 bases of the junction unmatched. The CDR3 protein is CASSPLTRGHTDTQYF. The CDR3 nucleotides are TGTGCCAGCTCACCACTAACCAGGGGGCACACAGATACGCAGTATTTT.

The DNA for the CDR3 is TGTGCCAGCAGTTCATTTCGGGACAGGGCCTTCCAGCAGTACTTC. It encodes CASSSFRDRAFQQYF. V is TRBV27 and J is TRBJ2-7; TRBD1 agrees at 9 bases. V lost 4 bases to trimming and J lost 8 bases; unmatched junction nucleotides: 12. Germline loops: CDR1 MNHEY, CDR2 SMNVEV (reference sequence). This CDR3 has 15 residues.

Remarks on this clone: Within the sample, other DNA sequences also encode this same CDR3. The chain has TRBV7-9 and TRBJ1-5; tentative D call: TRBD1 (5 bases). This CDR3 comprises 13 residues. The germline CDR1 and CDR2 sequences are SEHNR and FQNEAQ (reference sequence). V was pared by 2 bases and J by 7 bases, with 9 bases between. The DNA for the CDR3 is TGTGCCAGCAGCTTATCGGGGGGGCAGCCCCAGCATTTT. Protein sequence: CASSLSGGQPQHF.

V gene TRBV10-3 combines with J gene TRBJ2-3; D is unresolved. Germline V gene sequence: CDR1 ENHRY, CDR2 SYGVKD. The CDR3 consists of 12 residues. V was pared by 8 bases and J by 0 bases, with 6 bases between. This chain's CDR3 is CAIAASTDTQYF. The DNA of the CDR3 is TGTGCCATCGCGGCTAGCACAGATACGCAGTATTTT.

The chain recombines TRBV11-2 with TRBJ1-5; D uncertain. This CDR3 region has 14 residues. Germline CDR1 is SGHAT and CDR2 is FQNNGV. The V end was cut by 1 base, the J end by 4 bases, with 8 bases between. CDR3 DNA: TGTGCCAGCAGCTTAGCTTCCGGGAATCAGCCCCAGCATTTT. Protein product: CASSLASGNQPQHF.

The rearrangement uses TRBV19 and TRBJ1-5; no clear D gene. Trimming cost V 2 bases and J 4 bases, with 9 bases left between them. Germline V gives CDR1 LNHDA, CDR2 SQIVND (reference sequence). This CDR3 spans 14 amino acids. As DNA, the CDR3 is TGTGCCAGTAGTATAAGAAGGGAAAATCAGCCCCAGCATTTT. Translating it yields CASSIRRENQPQHF.

The chain carries TRBV7-2 and TRBJ2-5; a weak D match, TRBD2 (6 bases). The CDR3 has 14 residues. Germline CDR1 is SGHTA and CDR2 is FQGNSA. Trimming removed 3 bases at V and 1 base at J, with 9 bases between. The CDR3 nucleotides are TGTGCCAGCAGCTTGGCGGGAATCCAAGAGACCCAGTACTTC. It translates to CASSLAGIQETQYF. The whole variable domain, filled in from reference TRBV7-2 and TRBJ2-5, reads GAGVSQSPSNKVTEKGKDVELRCDPISGHTALYWYRQSLGQGLEFLIYFQGNSAPDKSGLPSDRFSAERTGGSVSTLTIQRTQQEDSAVYLCASSLAGIQETQYFGPGTRLLVL.

This clone was found once. The genes are TRBV25-1 and TRBJ2-1; 9 bases are a match to TRBD2. Germline V gene sequence: CDR1 MGHDK, CDR2 SYGVNS. The CDR3 spans 16 residues. Trimming at V came to 0 bases and at J to 5 bases, leaving 5 bases not matched to a gene. The CDR3 DNA reads TGTGCCAGCAGTGAATATAAGCGGGAGGCGGACAATGAGCAGTTCTTC. Translation: CASSEYKREADNEQFF.

The chain recombines TRBV15 with TRBJ1-2; tentatively, D is TRBD1 (5 bases). Germline V gives CDR1 LNHNV, CDR2 YYDKDF (reference sequence). Trimming took off 2 bases at V and 5 bases at J, with 12 bases between the two ends. The CDR3 is made up of 14 amino acids. The CDR3 region has the DNA TGTGCCACCAGCAGACCCGGGACGGATTATGGCTACACCTTC. Its translation: CATSRPGTDYGYTF.

Here the CDR3 reads CASSRDVETQYF. The CDR3 bases are TGTGCCAGCAGCCGGGACGTAGAGACCCAGTACTTC. The rearrangement joins TRBV5-4 to TRBJ2-5; D may correspond to TRBD1 or TRBD2 (5 bases each). Trimming took 4 bases from V and 4 from J, leaving 8 bases between them. The CDR3 consists of 12 residues. Germline loops: CDR1 SGHNT, CDR2 YYREEE (reference sequence).

The J gene is TRBJ1-4, the V gene TRBV6-5; 7 bases fit TRBD1. Germline V gene sequence: CDR1 MNHEY, CDR2 SVGAGI. Trimming took 2 bases from V and 4 from J; bases not matched to a gene: 4. The length of the CDR3 is 15 residues. CDR3 sequence (DNA): TGTGCCAGCAGTTACGCAGGGGGAGGTAATGAAAAACTGTTTTTT. The encoded protein is CASSYAGGGNEKLFF.

This sequence joins TRBV19 and TRBJ1-6, with TRBD1 matching 12 bases. Losses at the gene ends were 3 bases for V and 9 bases for J; bases not matched to a gene: 0. The CDR3 runs to 14 residues. Looked up from germline, CDR1 is LNHDA and CDR2 is SQIVND (reference sequence). The CDR3: CASSMGQGASPLHF. DNA of the CDR3: TGTGCCAGTAGTATGGGACAGGGGGCTTCACCCCTCCACTTT.

The chain employs TRBV5-1 and TRBJ2-3; D might be TRBD2 (6 bases). The CDR3 is made up of 15 amino acids. Deletions cut 4 bases from V and 4 bases from J, with 16 bases between. Per germline, CDR1 SGHRS and CDR2 YFSETQ. The CDR3 is CASSLSGTLPDTQYF. In nucleotides, the CDR3 is TGCGCCAGCAGCCTATCCGGGACTCTTCCAGATACGCAGTATTTT.

The rearrangement uses TRBV29-1 and TRBJ2-7; 10 bases match TRBD2. Per the germline V gene, CDR1 is SQVTM and CDR2 is ANQGSEA. V gave up 1 base and J gave up 5 bases; unmatched junction bases: 8. This CDR3 has 15 amino acids. The CDR3 spells CSVEAGAGGENEQYF. As DNA, the CDR3 is TGCAGCGTTGAAGCCGGAGCGGGAGGGGAAAACGAGCAGTACTTC.

The rearrangement uses TRBV29-1 and TRBJ2-2; 8 bases match TRBD2. Germline CDR1 SQVTM, CDR2 ANQGSEA. This CDR3 has 12 amino acids. With V trimmed by 7 bases and J by 6 bases, 4 bases remained unmatched. The CDR3 DNA follows: TGCAGCGGCGGGGGGAGCGCCGGGGAGCTGTTTTTT. This codes for CSGGGSAGELFF.

The chain recombines TRBV4-1 with TRBJ2-7; TRBD2 aligns across 7 bases. J gave up 6 bases and V 0 bases, and 8 bases lay outside the gene matches. There are 15 residues in the CDR3. The germline V gene has CDR1 MGHRA and CDR2 YSYEKL. The CDR3 DNA sequence: TGCGCCAGCAGCCAAGAGGCAGGGAGGGGCGGCGAGCAGTACTTC. It codes for CASSQEAGRGGEQYF.

The V call is TRBV7-2, the J call TRBJ1-4; TRBD1 might be the D (6 bases). Germline V gene sequence: CDR1 SGHTA, CDR2 FQGNSA. V was pared by 8 bases and J by 10 bases, with 17 bases between. The CDR3 length is 13 residues. The CDR3 here is CASSRTVGGKLFF. CDR3 bases: TGTGCCAGCTCCCGGACAGTCGGGGGAAAACTGTTTTTT.

This clone was observed a few times. V gene TRBV7-2 combines with J gene TRBJ2-2; D remains unclear. This CDR3 region has 13 residues. Germline V gene lookup returns CDR1 SGHTA and CDR2 FQGNSA. V lost 5 bases and J 4 bases, leaving 8 bases between the germline ends. CDR3 residues: CASSPQRTGELFF. The CDR3 DNA is TGTGCCAGCAGCCCCCAACGCACCGGGGAGCTGTTTTTT. Looking up the rest from reference TRBV7-2 and TRBJ2-2 gives the full variable domain: GAGVSQSPSNKVTEKGKDVELRCDPISGHTALYWYRQSLGQGLEFLIYFQGNSAPDKSGLPSDRFSAERTGGSVSTLTIQRTQQEDSAVYLCASSPQRTGELFFGEGSRLTVL.